Listed below are T cell receptor beta chains from one sample, sequenced in a study of T cell responses to AZD1222 COVID-19 vaccine. Clones were sequenced by immunoSEQ multiplex PCR, and TCRdb holds only the in-frame ones, with some missing. The table shows almost 55,000 clones, with about 86% occurring only once. Here the sequenced sample was peripheral blood, taken on day 0 of AZD1222 vaccination. The receptors stem from an adult in good health. Both conserved end residues are part of each CDR3. A D gene is named only where the DNA matches it firmly. Clone size, where shown, is once, few, many, or a class for clones that have expanded.

J	size	V	D	length	DNA	CDR3
TRBJ2-3	.	TRBV5-1	TRBD2	18	TGCGCCAGCAGCCCTCCTGAGGGTTTAGCGGGAAGCACAGATACGCAGTATTTT	CASSPPEGLAGSTDTQYF
TRBJ1-1	.	TRBV7-9	.	13	TGTGCCAGCGCTATGGCTCCGAACACTGAAGCTTTCTTT	CASAMAPNTEAFF
TRBJ1-4	.	TRBV6-5	TRBD1	15	TGTGCCAGCAGGCTAACACAGGGGTTAAGTGAAAAACTGTTTTTT	CASRLTQGLSEKLFF
TRBJ1-6	.	TRBV27	.	14	TGTGCGAGCAGGGCAACTGTCTATAATTCACCCCTCCACTTT	CASRATVYNSPLHF
TRBJ1-1	.	TRBV11-2	.	15	TGTGCCAGCAGCTTAGCCAATCCTTTGAACGGGCGAGCTTTCTTT	CASSLANPLNGRAFF
TRBJ1-6	.	TRBV5-1	.	17	TGCGCCAGCAGCTTGGGACAGTCCGGCTCCTATAATTCACCCCTCCACTTT	CASSLGQSGSYNSPLHF
TRBJ1-4	.	TRBV28	.	15	TGTGCCAGCAGCAGAGTACGGGAGGAAAATGAAAAACTGTTTTTT	CASSRVREENEKLFF
TRBJ2-7	medium-sized	TRBV5-5	.	14	TGTGCCAGCAGCCCTATTGCTGCCTCCTACGAGCAGTACTTC	CASSPIAASYEQYF
TRBJ1-1	.	TRBV2	.	14	TGTGCCAGCAGTGTATCGGGGGGCCGCGCTGAAGCTTTCTTT	CASSVSGGRAEAFF
TRBJ2-7	.	TRBV7-9	.	11	TGTGCCAGCAGCCCGCTCAACGAGCAGTACTTC	CASSPLNEQYF
TRBJ2-2	.	TRBV15	.	13	TGTGCCACCAGCAGAAGCTACACCGGGGAGCTGTTTTTT	CATSRSYTGELFF
TRBJ1-2	few	TRBV7-2	TRBD1	14	TGTGCCAGCAGCTTAGCGCCCCGGGACAGGGGCTACACCTTC	CASSLAPRDRGYTF
TRBJ1-2	.	TRBV7-2	TRBD1	15	TGTGCCAGCAGCTCGGGACAGGACCTTTATAGTGGCTACACCTTC	CASSSGQDLYSGYTF
TRBJ1-5	.	TRBV6-1	.	13	TGTGCCAGCAGTGAACTCACGGGTCAGCCCCAGCATTTT	CASSELTGQPQHF
TRBJ1-4	.	TRBV27	.	14	TGTGCCAGCAGTCGACTGGGAGGACTCGAAAAACTGTTTTTT	CASSRLGGLEKLFF
TRBJ1-1	.	TRBV6-2/TRBV6-3	.	14	TGTGCCAGCAGTTACGGGCAGCTGAACACTGAAGCTTTCTTT	CASSYGQLNTEAFF
TRBJ2-1	.	TRBV28	.	14	TGTGCCAGCAGTTTACAAAAGAGCTACAATGAGCAGTTCTTC	CASSLQKSYNEQFF
TRBJ1-2	.	TRBV10-3	.	13	TGTGCCATCATGACAGCCCAGAACTATGGCTACACCTTC	CAIMTAQNYGYTF
TRBJ2-1	.	TRBV28	.	15	TGTGCCAGCAAGGGGGGGGGACGGACCACCAATGAGCAGTTCTTC	CASKGGGRTTNEQFF
TRBJ2-7	.	TRBV19	TRBD1	15	TGTGCCAGTAGTACTCGGACAGGGGCTTCCTACGAGCAGTACTTC	CASSTRTGASYEQYF
TRBJ2-7	.	TRBV9	TRBD1	16	TGTGCCAGCAGCGTAGGAGGGACAGGCTTAGCCTACGAGCAGTACTTC	CASSVGGTGLAYEQYF
TRBJ2-5	.	TRBV7-9	TRBD2	17	TGTGCCAGCAGCTTAGAGTCCCTAGCGGGAGTGGAAGAGACCCAGTACTTC	CASSLESLAGVEETQYF
TRBJ1-2	.	TRBV5-1	TRBD1	14	TGCGCCAGCAGCACGACAGGGACCTCCTATGGCTACACCTTC	CASSTTGTSYGYTF
TRBJ1-2	.	TRBV7-9	.	13	TGTGCCAGCAGCCGCGATGGGACGTCCGGCTACACCTTC	CASSRDGTSGYTF
TRBJ2-6	.	TRBV2	.	17	TGTGCCAGCAGGGGGAGGCACGCCTCCTCTGGGGCCAACGTCCTGACTTTC	CASRGRHASSGANVLTF
TRBJ2-6	.	TRBV5-1	.	16	TGCGCCAGCAGCTTGGCTGCAGGCTCTGGGGCCAACGTCCTGACTTTC	CASSLAAGSGANVLTF
TRBJ1-1	.	TRBV6-6	.	14	TGTGCCAGCATCAAAGGGGAAGTAACCACTGAAGCTTTCTTT	CASIKGEVTTEAFF
TRBJ2-7	.	TRBV18	.	14	TGTGCCAGCTCACCTGACGCGGGTTCCTACGAGCAGTACTTC	CASSPDAGSYEQYF
TRBJ1-4	.	TRBV9	.	14	TGTGCCAGCAGCGTAGGAGGGAAGAATGAAAAACTGTTTTTT	CASSVGGKNEKLFF
TRBJ1-6	.	TRBV4-3	.	13	TGCGCCAGCAGCCAAGAGTTCGGGTCACCCCTCCACTTT	CASSQEFGSPLHF
TRBJ2-3	.	TRBV5-1	TRBD2	15	TGCGCCAGCAGCTTAAGACTAGCGGGCATGAATACGCAGTATTTT	CASSLRLAGMNTQYF
TRBJ2-3	once	TRBV5-8	TRBD1	17	TGTGCCAGCAGCTTGGGAACAGGGGAAACTAGCACAGATACGCAGTATTTT	CASSLGTGETSTDTQYF